These 4 T cell receptor beta chains originate from one sample sequenced in a study of T cell responses to AZD1222 COVID-19 vaccine. The table came from immunoSEQ multiplex PCR; TCRdb's copy has only in-frame clones and leaves some out. Of over 85,000 clones listed, around 85% are singletons. Specimen: peripheral blood, collected 28 days after the second AZD1222 dose. Every receptor here comes from an adult who received the AZD1222 COVID-19 vaccine.

In nucleotides, the CDR3 is TGTGCCACCAGTGATTTGAGTAATGGGCGGGGGCAGGATACGCAGTATTTT. Translating it yields CATSDLSNGRGQDTQYF. The chain combines TRBV24-1 with TRBJ2-3; a weak D match, TRBD2 (7 bases). The germline V gene encodes CDR1 KGHDR and CDR2 SFDVKD. V lost 0 bases and J lost 6, with 18 bases in between. The length of the CDR3 is 17 residues.

This clone was counted only a few times. The chain combines TRBV5-4 with TRBJ2-7; 7 bases are a match to TRBD1. The CDR3 loop spans 16 amino acids. J was trimmed by 0 bases and V by 0 bases; bases with no gene match: 6. Germline CDR1 SGHNT, CDR2 YYREEE (reference sequence). The CDR3 loop reads CASSLGGQRSSYEQYF. In DNA, the CDR3 is TGTGCCAGCAGCTTGGGGGGACAGAGGAGCTCCTACGAGCAGTACTTC.

J is TRBJ1-3 and V is TRBV5-1, with D perhaps matching TRBD1 (5 bases). Between the trimmed V and J ends, which lost 3 bases and 2 bases, there was a span of 9 bases. The CDR3 loop spans 14 amino acids. Germline-derived CDR1 and CDR2 are SGHRS and YFSETQ. CDR3 residues: CASSWDGAGNTIYF. In DNA, the CDR3 is TGCGCCAGCAGCTGGGACGGCGCTGGAAACACCATATATTTT. The full variable domain, rest sourced from reference TRBV5-1 and TRBJ1-3, is KAGVTQTPRYLIKTRGQQVTLSCSPISGHRSVSWYQQTPGQGLQFLFEYFSETQRNKGNFPGRFSGRQFSNSRSEMNVSTLELGDSALYLCASSWDGAGNTIYFGEGSWLTVV.

The CDR3 DNA is TGTGCCAGCAGCTTCGGGACGGCTGTCTCTGGAAACACCATATATTTT. As protein: CASSFGTAVSGNTIYF. This chain links TRBV5-5 with TRBJ1-3, with a tentative D call TRBD1 (5 bases). Germline V gene lookup returns CDR1 SGHKS and CDR2 YYEKEE (reference sequence). Trimming stripped 2 bases from V and 0 bases from J, with 12 bases between. The CDR3 is made up of 16 amino acids.